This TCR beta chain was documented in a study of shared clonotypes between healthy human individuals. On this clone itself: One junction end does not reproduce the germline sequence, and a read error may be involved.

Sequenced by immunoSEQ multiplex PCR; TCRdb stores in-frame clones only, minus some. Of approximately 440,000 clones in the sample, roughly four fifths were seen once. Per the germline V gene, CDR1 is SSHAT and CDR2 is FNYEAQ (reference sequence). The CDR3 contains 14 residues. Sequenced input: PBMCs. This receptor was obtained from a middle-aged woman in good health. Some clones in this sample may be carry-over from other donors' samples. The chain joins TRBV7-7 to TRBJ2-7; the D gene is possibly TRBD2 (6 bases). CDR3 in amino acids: CASSLGGSHSEQYF. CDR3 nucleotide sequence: TGTGCTAGCAGCTTAGGAGGGTCCCACTCCGAGCAGTACTTC.